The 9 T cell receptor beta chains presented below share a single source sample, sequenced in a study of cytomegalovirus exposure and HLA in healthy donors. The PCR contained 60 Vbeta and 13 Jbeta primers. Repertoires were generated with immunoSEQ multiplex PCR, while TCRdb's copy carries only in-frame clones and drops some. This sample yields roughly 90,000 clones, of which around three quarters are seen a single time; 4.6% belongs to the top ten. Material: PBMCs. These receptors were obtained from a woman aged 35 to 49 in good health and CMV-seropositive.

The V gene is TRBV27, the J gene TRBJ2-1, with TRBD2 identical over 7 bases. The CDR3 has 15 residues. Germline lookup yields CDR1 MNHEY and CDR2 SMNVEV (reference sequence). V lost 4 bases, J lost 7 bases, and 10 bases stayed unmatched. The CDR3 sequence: CASSSPSGWRNEQFF. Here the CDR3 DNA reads TGTGCCAGCAGTTCCCCTAGCGGTTGGAGGAATGAGCAGTTCTTC.

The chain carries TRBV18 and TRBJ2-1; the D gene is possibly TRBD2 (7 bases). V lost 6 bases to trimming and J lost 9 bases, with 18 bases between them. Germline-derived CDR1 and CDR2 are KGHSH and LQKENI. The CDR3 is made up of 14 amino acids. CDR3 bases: TGTGCCAGCTCTCAAGTGGGGGGGGCTTTTGAGCAGTTCTTC. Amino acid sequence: CASSQVGGAFEQFF.

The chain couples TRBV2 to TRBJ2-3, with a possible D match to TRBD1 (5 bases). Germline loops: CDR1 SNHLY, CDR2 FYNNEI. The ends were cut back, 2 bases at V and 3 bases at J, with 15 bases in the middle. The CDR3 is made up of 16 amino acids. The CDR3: CASSETQVLATDTQYF. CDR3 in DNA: TGTGCCAGCAGTGAAACACAGGTTTTGGCGACAGATACGCAGTATTTT.

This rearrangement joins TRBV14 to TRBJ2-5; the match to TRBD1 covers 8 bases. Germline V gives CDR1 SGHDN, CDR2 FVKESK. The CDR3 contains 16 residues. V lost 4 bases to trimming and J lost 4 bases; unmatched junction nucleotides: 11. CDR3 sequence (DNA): TGTGCCAGCAGCCCACAGGGGGGCCCCCAAGGAGAGACCCAGTACTTC. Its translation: CASSPQGGPQGETQYF.

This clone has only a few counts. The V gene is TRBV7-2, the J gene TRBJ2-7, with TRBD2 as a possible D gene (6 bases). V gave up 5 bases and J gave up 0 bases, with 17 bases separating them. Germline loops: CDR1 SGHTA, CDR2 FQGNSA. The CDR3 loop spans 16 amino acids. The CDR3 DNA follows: TGTGCCAGCAGCGCAACAGAGCGGGTCCGCTCCTACGAGCAGTACTTC. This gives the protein CASSATERVRSYEQYF.

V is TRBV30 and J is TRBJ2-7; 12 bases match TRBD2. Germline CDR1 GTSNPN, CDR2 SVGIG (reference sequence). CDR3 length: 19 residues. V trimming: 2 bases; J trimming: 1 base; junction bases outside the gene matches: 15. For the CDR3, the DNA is TGTGCCTGGAGTATAGTCTCGGGGCTAGCGGGAGGGCGGTCCTACGAGCAGTACTTC. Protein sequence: CAWSIVSGLAGGRSYEQYF.

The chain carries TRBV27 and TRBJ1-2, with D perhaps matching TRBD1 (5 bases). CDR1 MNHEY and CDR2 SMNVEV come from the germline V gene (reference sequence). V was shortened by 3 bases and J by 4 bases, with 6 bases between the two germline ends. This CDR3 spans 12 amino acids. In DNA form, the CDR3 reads TGTGCCAGCAGTTTGCAGGGCTATGGCTACACCTTC. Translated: CASSLQGYGYTF.

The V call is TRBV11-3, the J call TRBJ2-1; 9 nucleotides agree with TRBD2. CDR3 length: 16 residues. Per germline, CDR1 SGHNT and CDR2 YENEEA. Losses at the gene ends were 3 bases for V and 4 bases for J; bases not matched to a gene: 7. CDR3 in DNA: TGTGCCAGCAGCTTGGGAAGGACTAGCGCTTACAATGAGCAGTTCTTC. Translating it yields CASSLGRTSAYNEQFF.

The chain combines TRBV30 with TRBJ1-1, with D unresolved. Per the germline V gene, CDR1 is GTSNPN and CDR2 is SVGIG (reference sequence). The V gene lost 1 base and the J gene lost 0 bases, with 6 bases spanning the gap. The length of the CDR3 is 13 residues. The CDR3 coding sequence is TGTGCCTGGAGTGCCCTAATGAACACTGAAGCTTTCTTT. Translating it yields CAWSALMNTEAFF. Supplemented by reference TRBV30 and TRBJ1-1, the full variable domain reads SQTIHQWPATLVQPVGSPLSLECTVEGTSNPNLYWYRQAAGRGLQLLFYSVGIGQISSEVPQNLSASRPQDRQFILSSKKLLLSDSGFYLCAWSALMNTEAFFGQGTRLTVV.